One and the same sample provided the 15 T cell receptor beta chains below, sequenced in a study of blood T cell repertoires in COVID-19. Here immunoSEQ multiplex PCR was the method, and the copy in TCRdb shows in-frame clones only, minus some. Found here are approximately 200,000 clones, approximately 86% of them singletons; the top ten hold 2.5% to 3.5%. The sequenced sample consisted of peripheral blood. These receptors all come from a woman aged 25 to 39 with active or convalescent COVID-19.

The chain joins TRBV30 to TRBJ1-6; possibly TRBD1 for D (6 bases). The CDR3 has 13 amino acids. Germline V CDR1 and CDR2: GTSNPN, SVGIG (reference sequence). The V gene lost 7 bases and the J gene lost 6 bases, with 13 bases spanning the gap. The CDR3 spells CASQGQINSPLHF. CDR3 bases: TGTGCCTCTCAAGGACAGATTAATTCACCCCTCCACTTT.

The rearrangement links TRBV6-1 to TRBJ2-7, with TRBD2 identical over 8 bases. Germline V gene data show CDR1 as MNHNS and CDR2 as SASEGT. The CDR3 loop spans 18 amino acids. V lost 0 bases to trimming and J lost 4 bases; unmatched junction nucleotides: 14. The CDR3 DNA is TGTGCCAGCAGTGAAGCTCTAGGCGGGAGGACGATCTTTTACGAGCAGTACTTC. It is translated as CASSEALGGRTIFYEQYF.

The genes are TRBV12-1 and TRBJ1-5. TRBV12-1 is recorded as a pseudogene. This CDR3 region has 14 residues. The CDR3: CASSENREGQPQHF. CDR3 in DNA: TGTGCCAGCAGCGAAAACAGGGAGGGTCAGCCCCAGCATTTT.

J is TRBJ2-7 and V is TRBV12-3 or TRBV12-4, with D tentatively TRBD2 (5 bases). Between the trimmed V and J ends, which lost 4 bases and 3 bases, there was a span of 7 bases. The CDR3 has 12 residues. CDR3 protein: CASSSGLYEQYF. The CDR3 DNA reads as TGTGCCAGCAGTTCCGGACTCTACGAGCAGTACTTC.

The chain carries TRBV13 and TRBJ2-1; the match to TRBD2 covers 8 bases. Unmatched junction bases numbered 3, after V lost 1 base and J lost 4 bases. CDR1 is PRHDT, CDR2 FYEKMQ, per germline (reference sequence). The CDR3 is 15 residues long. CDR3 in amino acids: CASSLAGGNYNEQFF. CDR3 sequence (DNA): TGTGCCAGCAGCTTAGCGGGGGGGAATTACAATGAGCAGTTCTTC.

The rearrangement links TRBV18 to TRBJ1-2; perhaps TRBD1 as D (6 bases). The CDR3 extends over 14 amino acids. Germline loops: CDR1 KGHSH, CDR2 LQKENI. The V and J ends lost 6 bases and 4 bases respectively, with 15 bases between them. The CDR3, as DNA: TGTGCCAGCTCTTTCGGACAGTCCCGCTATGGCTACACCTTC. Translation: CASSFGQSRYGYTF.

The chain employs TRBV6-5 and TRBJ2-6; no clear D gene. The CDR3 loop spans 14 amino acids. V lost 10 bases, J lost 0 bases, and 10 bases lay in between. Germline V gene sequence: CDR1 MNHEY, CDR2 SVGAGI. CDR3 amino acids: CATGLRSGANVLTF. The CDR3 nucleotides read TGTGCCACTGGGCTTCGCTCTGGGGCCAACGTCCTGACTTTC.

The gene calls are TRBV7-9 and TRBJ2-1; no definite D call. Trimming cost V 5 bases and J 5 bases, with 19 bases left between them. Germline V gene data show CDR1 as SEHNR and CDR2 as FQNEAQ (reference sequence). CDR3 size: 16 residues. The CDR3 DNA reads as TGTGCCAGCAGCGCAGACCACAGTCCCCCTGACAATGAGCAGTTCTTC. This encodes CASSADHSPPDNEQFF.

The rearrangement links TRBV6-4 to TRBJ1-1; tentatively, D is TRBD1 (5 bases). Germline V CDR1 and CDR2: MRHNA, SNTAGT. The CDR3 runs 15 residues. V was clipped by 6 bases and J by 0 bases, with 14 bases between them. The CDR3 loop is CASRPGGEVNTEAFF. CDR3 DNA sequence: TGTGCCAGCAGGCCCGGGGGGGAGGTGAACACTGAAGCTTTCTTT.

V and J are TRBV6-1 and TRBJ2-5, with TRBD2 matching 14 bases. This CDR3 has 19 residues. V was pared by 2 bases and J by 4 bases, with 12 bases of the junction left unmatched. Germline-derived CDR1 and CDR2 are MNHNS and SASEGT. The CDR3 coding sequence is TGTGCCAGCAGTGAACGCAGCGGGGGACTAGCGGGAGTCCGAGAGACCCAGTACTTC. Its translation: CASSERSGGLAGVRETQYF.

This rearrangement joins TRBV6-1 to TRBJ2-3, with TRBD2 identical over 7 bases. V dropped 2 bases and J dropped 2; count of bases not matched to a gene: 10. From germline, CDR1 is MNHNS and CDR2 SASEGT. The CDR3 totals 17 residues. Here the CDR3 reads CASSESGGGHLTDTQYF. The CDR3 nucleotides are TGTGCCAGCAGTGAATCGGGGGGAGGACACCTCACAGATACGCAGTATTTT.

This clone appeared a few times. This chain connects TRBV11-2 to TRBJ2-2, with D possibly TRBD1 on 6 matching bases. The V gene's germline CDR1 is SGHAT and CDR2 FQNNGV. V was shortened by 1 base and J by 6 bases, with 12 bases between the two germline ends. The CDR3 has 15 residues. In DNA form, the CDR3 reads TGTGCCAGCAGCTTAGGAGGGGGTTACGCCGGGGAGCTGTTTTTT. The encoded protein is CASSLGGGYAGELFF. Based on the CDR3 plus reference TRBV11-2 and TRBJ2-2, the full variable domain is EAGVAQSPRYKIIEKRQSVAFWCNPISGHATLYWYQQILGQGPKLLIQFQNNGVVDDSQLPKDRFSAERLKGVDSTLKIQPAKLEDSAVYLCASSLGGGYAGELFFGEGSRLTVL.

The rearrangement joins TRBV7-2 to TRBJ2-2; D is perhaps TRBD1 (6 bases). The CDR3 covers 16 residues. Looked up from germline, CDR1 is SGHTA and CDR2 is FQGNSA. Trimming removed 6 bases from V and 1 base from J, with 15 bases in between. The CDR3: CASRPGQKLNTGELFF. CDR3 nucleotides: TGTGCCAGCAGACCTGGACAGAAGCTGAACACCGGGGAGCTGTTTTTT.

The chain joins TRBV5-4 to TRBJ1-2; D possibly corresponds to TRBD1 (5 bases). V lost 1 base and J lost 6, with 19 bases in between. The CDR3 runs 16 residues. Per germline, CDR1 SGHNT and CDR2 YYREEE (reference sequence). CDR3 sequence reads: CASSLFGVRGGHGYTF. Here the CDR3 DNA reads TGTGCCAGCAGCTTGTTTGGTGTTAGGGGCGGCCATGGCTACACCTTC. Based on the CDR3 plus reference TRBV5-4 and TRBJ1-2, the full variable domain is ETGVTQSPTHLIKTRGQQVTLRCSSQSGHNTVSWYQQALGQGPQFIFQYYREEENGRGNFPPRFSGLQFPNYSSELNVNALELDDSALYLCASSLFGVRGGHGYTFGSGTRLTVV.

The J gene is TRBJ1-2, the V gene TRBV12-3 or TRBV12-4; no clear D. The CDR3 has 13 amino acids. The V and J ends lost 3 bases and 4 bases respectively, with 9 bases between them. The CDR3 DNA follows: TGTGCCAGCAGTTTCCGGGTGAGCTATGGCTACACCTTC. Protein sequence: CASSFRVSYGYTF.